The text below deals with one T cell receptor beta chain. The sample originates from a study of blood T cell repertoires in COVID-19. J was trimmed by 1 base and V by 11 bases; bases with no gene match: 8. The CDR3 covers 14 residues. Germline V lookup: CDR1 ENHRY, CDR2 SYGVKD. The table came from immunoSEQ multiplex PCR; TCRdb's copy has only in-frame clones and leaves some out. Of approximately 75,000 clones listed, 80% to 90% are singletons. Sequenced input: peripheral blood. This chain uses TRBV10-3 with TRBJ2-5; TRBD2 matches 9 bases. This TCR came from a man aged 60 to 75 with acute or convalescent COVID-19. CDR3 amino acids: CAAAPSGTQETQYF. CDR3 DNA: TGTGCCGCAGCCCCTAGCGGGACCCAAGAGACCCAGTACTTC.